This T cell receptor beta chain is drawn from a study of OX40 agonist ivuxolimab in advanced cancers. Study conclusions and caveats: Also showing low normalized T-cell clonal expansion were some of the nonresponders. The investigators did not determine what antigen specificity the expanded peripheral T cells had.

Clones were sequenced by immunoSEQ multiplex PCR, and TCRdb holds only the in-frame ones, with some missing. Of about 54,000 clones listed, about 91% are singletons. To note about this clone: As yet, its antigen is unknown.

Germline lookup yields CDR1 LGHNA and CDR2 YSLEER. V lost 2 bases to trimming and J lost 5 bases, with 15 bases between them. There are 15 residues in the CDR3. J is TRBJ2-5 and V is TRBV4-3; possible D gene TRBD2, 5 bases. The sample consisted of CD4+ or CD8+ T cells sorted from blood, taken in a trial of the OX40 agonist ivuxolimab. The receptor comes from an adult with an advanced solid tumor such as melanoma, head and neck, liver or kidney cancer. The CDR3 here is CASSQTSGVAETQYF. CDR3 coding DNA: TGCGCCAGCAGCCAAACCTCGGGTGTAGCGGAGACCCAGTACTTC.